One T cell receptor (beta chain) is described in this entry. Its antigen remains unknown. The method was immunoSEQ multiplex PCR; TCRdb's version includes in-frame clones alone and lacks a portion of them. Counted here are around 180,000 clones, 85% to 95% occurring once; the ten biggest clones make up roughly 1.5%. This record comes from a study of T cell responses to AZD1222 COVID-19 vaccine. Overall study results and limits: Clonal diversity was possibly underestimated, and the donors were mostly white British, with more females. Mapped onto spike, vaccine-associated CD4 TCRs spanned it and were dominant at 160-218 and 743-854. Seropositive status at baseline applied to only 6 or 7 AZD1222 recipients.

V gave up 3 bases and J gave up 3 bases, with 14 bases separating them. CDR1 is SGHDN and CDR2 is FVKESK in the germline V gene. This CDR3 contains 16 residues. Here the sequenced sample was peripheral blood, taken 28 days after the second AZD1222 dose. The sequence derives from an adult who received the AZD1222 COVID-19 vaccine. The V and J genes are TRBV14 and TRBJ2-2; a weak D match, TRBD1 (7 bases). CDR3 protein: CASSQGRTGYTGELFF. The DNA for the CDR3 is TGTGCCAGCAGCCAGGGGAGGACAGGCTACACCGGGGAGCTGTTTTTT.